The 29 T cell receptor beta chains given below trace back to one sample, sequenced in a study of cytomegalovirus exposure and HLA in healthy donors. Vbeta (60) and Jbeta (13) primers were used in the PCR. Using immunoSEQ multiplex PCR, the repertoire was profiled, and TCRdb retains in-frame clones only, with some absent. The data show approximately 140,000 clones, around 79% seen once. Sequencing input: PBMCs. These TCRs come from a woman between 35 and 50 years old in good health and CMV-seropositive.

CDR3 coding DNA: TGTGCCAGCACCGCGGAGGGCAACTATGGCTACACCTTC. Amino acids: CASTAEGNYGYTF. The chain joins TRBV2 to TRBJ1-2; no clear D. Trimming removed 7 bases from V and 2 bases from J, with 11 bases in between. The CDR3 loop spans 13 amino acids. Per germline, CDR1 SNHLY and CDR2 FYNNEI. Full variable domain (missing parts from reference TRBV2 and TRBJ1-2): EPEVTQTPSHQVTQMGQEVILRCVPISNHLYFYWYRQILGQKVEFLVSFYNNEISEKSEIFDDQFSVERPDGSNFTLKIRSTKLEDSAMYFCASTAEGNYGYTFGSGTRLTVV.

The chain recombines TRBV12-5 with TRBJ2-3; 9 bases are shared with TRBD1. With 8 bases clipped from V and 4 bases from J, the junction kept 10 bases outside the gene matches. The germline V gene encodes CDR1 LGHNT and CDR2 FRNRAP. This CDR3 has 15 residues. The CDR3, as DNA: TGTGCTAGTACAGGGGGCGGAGGTGGTCCAGATACGCAGTATTTT. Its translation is CASTGGGGGPDTQYF.

The CDR3 loop reads CASSQSGRGQVRNGYTF. As DNA, the CDR3 is TGCGCCAGCAGTCAATCAGGCAGGGGGCAAGTTCGGAATGGCTACACCTTC. The chain joins TRBV23-1 to TRBJ1-2; 8 positions match TRBD1. TRBV23-1 is annotated as an ORF whose role is uncertain. V shed 0 bases and J 6 bases; nucleotides not matched to a gene: 12. The CDR3 contains 17 residues.

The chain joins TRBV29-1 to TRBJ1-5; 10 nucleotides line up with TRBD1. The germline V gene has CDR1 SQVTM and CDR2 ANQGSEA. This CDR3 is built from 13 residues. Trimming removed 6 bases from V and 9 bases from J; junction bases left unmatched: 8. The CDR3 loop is CSVGQGGGWPQHF. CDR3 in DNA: TGCAGCGTAGGACAGGGGGGCGGGTGGCCCCAGCATTTT.

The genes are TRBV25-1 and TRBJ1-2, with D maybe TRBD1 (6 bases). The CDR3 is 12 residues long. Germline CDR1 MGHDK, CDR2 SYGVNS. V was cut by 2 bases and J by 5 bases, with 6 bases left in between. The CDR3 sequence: CASSEQGYGYTF. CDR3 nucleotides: TGTGCCAGCAGTGAACAGGGGTATGGCTACACCTTC.

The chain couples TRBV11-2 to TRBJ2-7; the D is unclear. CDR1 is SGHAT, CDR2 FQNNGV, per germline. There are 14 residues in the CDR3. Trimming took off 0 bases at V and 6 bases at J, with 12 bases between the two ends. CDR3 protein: CASSLDLGSREQYF. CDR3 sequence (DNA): TGTGCCAGCAGCTTAGATCTCGGGTCCCGCGAGCAGTACTTC.

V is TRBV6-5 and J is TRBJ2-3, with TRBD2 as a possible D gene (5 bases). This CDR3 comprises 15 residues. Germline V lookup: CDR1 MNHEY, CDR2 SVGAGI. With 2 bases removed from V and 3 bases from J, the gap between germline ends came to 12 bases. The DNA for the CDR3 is TGTGCCAGCAGTTACACCATCCCGGGGACAGATACGCAGTATTTT. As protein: CASSYTIPGTDTQYF.

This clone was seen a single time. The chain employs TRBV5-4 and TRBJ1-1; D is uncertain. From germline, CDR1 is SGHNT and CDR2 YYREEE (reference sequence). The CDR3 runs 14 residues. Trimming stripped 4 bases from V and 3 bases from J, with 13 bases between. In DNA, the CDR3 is TGTGCCAGCAGCCCCAGCGTAGGCCACACTGAAGCTTTCTTT. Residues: CASSPSVGHTEAFF.

The CDR3 coding sequence is TGTGCCAGCAGCTTGCCGTCAGGGATGAATTCACCCCTCCACTTT. It encodes CASSLPSGMNSPLHF. The chain links TRBV5-4 to TRBJ1-6; D is possibly TRBD1 (5 bases). The germline CDR1 and CDR2 sequences are SGHNT and YYREEE (reference sequence). V gave up 1 base and J gave up 7 bases, with 12 bases separating them. The CDR3 is 15 residues long. Full variable domain (missing parts from reference TRBV5-4 and TRBJ1-6): ETGVTQSPTHLIKTRGQQVTLRCSSQSGHNTVSWYQQALGQGPQFIFQYYREEENGRGNFPPRFSGLQFPNYSSELNVNALELDDSALYLCASSLPSGMNSPLHFGNGTRLTVT.

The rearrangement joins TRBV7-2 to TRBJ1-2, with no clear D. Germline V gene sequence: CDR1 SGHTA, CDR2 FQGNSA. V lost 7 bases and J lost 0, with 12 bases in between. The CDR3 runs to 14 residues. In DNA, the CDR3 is TGTGCCAGCAATGAGAGGGTAGCTAACTATGGCTACACCTTC. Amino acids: CASNERVANYGYTF.

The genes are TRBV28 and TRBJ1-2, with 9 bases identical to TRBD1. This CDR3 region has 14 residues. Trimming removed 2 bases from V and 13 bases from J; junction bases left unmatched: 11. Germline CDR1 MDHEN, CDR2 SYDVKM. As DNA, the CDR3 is TGTGCCAGCAGTTTAAGTAGGGACAGGGAAGTCTCCACCTTC. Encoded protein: CASSLSRDREVSTF.

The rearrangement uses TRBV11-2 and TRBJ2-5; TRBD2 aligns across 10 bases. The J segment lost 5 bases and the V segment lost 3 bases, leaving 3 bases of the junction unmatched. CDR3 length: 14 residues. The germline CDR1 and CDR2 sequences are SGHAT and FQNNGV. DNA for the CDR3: TGTGCCAGCAGCTTCATGACTAGCGGGGAGACCCAGTACTTC. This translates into CASSFMTSGETQYF. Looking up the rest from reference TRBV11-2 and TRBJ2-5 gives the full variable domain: EAGVAQSPRYKIIEKRQSVAFWCNPISGHATLYWYQQILGQGPKLLIQFQNNGVVDDSQLPKDRFSAERLKGVDSTLKIQPAKLEDSAVYLCASSFMTSGETQYFGPGTRLLVL.

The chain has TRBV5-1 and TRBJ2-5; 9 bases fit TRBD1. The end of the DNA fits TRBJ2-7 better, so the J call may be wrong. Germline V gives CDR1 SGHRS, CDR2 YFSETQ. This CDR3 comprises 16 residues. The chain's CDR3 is CASSWNSGQGPYEQYF. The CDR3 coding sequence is TGCGCCAGCAGCTGGAACTCGGGACAGGGTCCCTACGAGCAGTACTTC.

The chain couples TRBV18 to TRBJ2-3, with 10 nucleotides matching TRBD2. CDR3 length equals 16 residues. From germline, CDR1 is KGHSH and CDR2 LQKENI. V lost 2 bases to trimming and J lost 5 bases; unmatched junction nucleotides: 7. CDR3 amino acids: CASSPSTSGDGDTQYF. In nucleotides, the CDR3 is TGTGCCAGCTCACCAAGTACTAGCGGGGATGGAGATACGCAGTATTTT.

The CDR3 loop reads CASSQAGLQETQYF. The CDR3 nucleotides are TGTGCCAGCAGCCAAGCGGGGCTCCAAGAGACCCAGTACTTC. The chain is built from TRBV7-9 and TRBJ2-5; 7 nucleotides match TRBD2. Per the germline V gene, CDR1 is SEHNR and CDR2 is FQNEAQ (reference sequence). The CDR3 extends over 14 amino acids. J was trimmed by 1 base and V by 5 bases; bases with no gene match: 4.

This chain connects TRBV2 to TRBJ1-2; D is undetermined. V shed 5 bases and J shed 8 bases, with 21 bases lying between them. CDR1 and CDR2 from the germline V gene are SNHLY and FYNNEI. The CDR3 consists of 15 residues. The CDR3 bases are TGTGCCAGCAGTCACACGGGGTCCATAGCGGAAGGCTACACCTTC. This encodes CASSHTGSIAEGYTF.

This CDR3 is CASTLGRGYGGNTIYF. The CDR3 nucleotides read TGTGCCAGCACTCTAGGCCGGGGGTACGGCGGAAACACCATATATTTT. The chain joins TRBV6-6 to TRBJ1-3; a possible D gene is TRBD1 (5 bases). Germline V CDR1 and CDR2: MNHNY, SVGAGI (reference sequence). This CDR3 is 16 amino acids long. V lost 7 bases and J lost 4, with 20 bases in between.

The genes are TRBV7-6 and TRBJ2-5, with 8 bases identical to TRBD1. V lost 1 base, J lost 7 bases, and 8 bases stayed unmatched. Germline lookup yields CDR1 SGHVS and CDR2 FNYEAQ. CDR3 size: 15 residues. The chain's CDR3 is CASSLDGQGSGTQYF. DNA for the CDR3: TGTGCCAGCAGCTTAGACGGACAGGGTTCAGGGACCCAGTACTTC. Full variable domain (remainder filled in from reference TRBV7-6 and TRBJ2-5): GAGVSQSPRYKVTKRGQDVALRCDPISGHVSLYWYRQALGQGPEFLTYFNYEAQQDKSGLPNDRFSAERPEGSISTLTIQRTEQRDSAMYRCASSLDGQGSGTQYFGPGTRLLVL.

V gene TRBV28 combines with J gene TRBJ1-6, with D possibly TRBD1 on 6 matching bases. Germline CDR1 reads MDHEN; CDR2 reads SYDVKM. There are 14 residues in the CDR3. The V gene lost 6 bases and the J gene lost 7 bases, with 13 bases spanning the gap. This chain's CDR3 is CASRIQGPNSPLHF. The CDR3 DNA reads TGTGCCAGCAGGATACAGGGACCGAATTCACCCCTCCACTTT.

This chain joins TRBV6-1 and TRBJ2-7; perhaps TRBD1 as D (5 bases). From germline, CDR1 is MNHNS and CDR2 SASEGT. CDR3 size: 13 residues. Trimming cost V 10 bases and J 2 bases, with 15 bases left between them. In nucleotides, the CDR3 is TGTGCCACAAGGAAGGGGCCGACCTACGAGCAGTACTTC. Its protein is CATRKGPTYEQYF.

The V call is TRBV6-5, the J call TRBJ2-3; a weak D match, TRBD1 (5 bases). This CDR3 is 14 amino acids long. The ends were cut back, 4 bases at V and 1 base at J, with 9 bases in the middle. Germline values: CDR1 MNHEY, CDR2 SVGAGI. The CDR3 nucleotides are TGTGCCAGCAGTTTATTACAGGGCACAGATACGCAGTATTTT. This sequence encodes CASSLLQGTDTQYF.

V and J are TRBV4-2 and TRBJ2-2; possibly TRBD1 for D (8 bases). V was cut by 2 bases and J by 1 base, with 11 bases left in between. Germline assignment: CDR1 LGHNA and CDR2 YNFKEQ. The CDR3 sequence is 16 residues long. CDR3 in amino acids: CASSQSGTGNTGELFF. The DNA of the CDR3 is TGTGCCAGCAGCCAAAGCGGGACAGGGAACACCGGGGAGCTGTTTTTT.

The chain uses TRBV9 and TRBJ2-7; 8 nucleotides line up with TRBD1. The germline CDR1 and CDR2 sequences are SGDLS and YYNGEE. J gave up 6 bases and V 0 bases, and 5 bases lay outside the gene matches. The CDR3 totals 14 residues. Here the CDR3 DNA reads TGTGCCAGCAGCGTAGGAGACAGGGGCGCCGAGCAGTACTTC. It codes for CASSVGDRGAEQYF.

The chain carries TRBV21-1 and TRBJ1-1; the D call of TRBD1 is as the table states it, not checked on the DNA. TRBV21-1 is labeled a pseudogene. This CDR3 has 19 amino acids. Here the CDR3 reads CASSKVARTGGKGNTEAFF. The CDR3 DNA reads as TGTGCCAGCAGCAAAGTGGCAAGGACAGGGGGAAAAGGGAACACTGAAGCTTTCTTT.

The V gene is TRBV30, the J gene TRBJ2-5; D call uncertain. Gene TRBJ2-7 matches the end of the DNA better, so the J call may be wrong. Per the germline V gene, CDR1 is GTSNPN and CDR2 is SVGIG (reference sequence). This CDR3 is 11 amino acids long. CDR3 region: CAWSSDYEQYF. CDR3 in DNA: TGTGCCTGGAGTTCGGACTACGAGCAGTACTTC.

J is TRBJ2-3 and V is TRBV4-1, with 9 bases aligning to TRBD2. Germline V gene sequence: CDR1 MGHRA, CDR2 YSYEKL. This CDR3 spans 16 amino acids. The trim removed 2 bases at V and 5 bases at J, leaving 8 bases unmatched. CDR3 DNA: TGCGCCAGCAGCCAATATAGCGGGGGTGGAGGAGATACGCAGTATTTT. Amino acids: CASSQYSGGGGDTQYF.

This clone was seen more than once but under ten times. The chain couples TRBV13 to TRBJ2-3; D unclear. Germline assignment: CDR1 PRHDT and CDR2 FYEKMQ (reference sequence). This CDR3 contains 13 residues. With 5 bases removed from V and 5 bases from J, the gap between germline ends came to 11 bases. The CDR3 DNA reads TGTGCCAGCAGCCGCCCCGCAGTAGATACGCAGTATTTT. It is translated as CASSRPAVDTQYF. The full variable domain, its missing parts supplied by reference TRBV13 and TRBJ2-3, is AAGVIQSPRHLIKEKRETATLKCYPIPRHDTVYWYQQGPGQDPQFLISFYEKMQSDKGSIPDRFSAQQFSDYHSELNMSSLELGDSALYFCASSRPAVDTQYFGPGTRLTVL.

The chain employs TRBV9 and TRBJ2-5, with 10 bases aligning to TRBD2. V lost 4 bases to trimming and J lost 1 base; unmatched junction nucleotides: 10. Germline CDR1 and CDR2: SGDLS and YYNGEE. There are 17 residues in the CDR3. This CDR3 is CASSPAGGIPTQETQYF. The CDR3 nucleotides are TGTGCCAGCAGCCCAGCGGGGGGGATTCCGACCCAAGAGACCCAGTACTTC.

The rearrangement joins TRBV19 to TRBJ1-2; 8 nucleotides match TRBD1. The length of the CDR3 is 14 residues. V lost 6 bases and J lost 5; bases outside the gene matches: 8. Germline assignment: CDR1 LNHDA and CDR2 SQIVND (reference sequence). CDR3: CASRGADRGYGYTF. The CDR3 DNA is TGTGCCAGTAGGGGAGCTGACAGGGGATATGGCTACACCTTC.